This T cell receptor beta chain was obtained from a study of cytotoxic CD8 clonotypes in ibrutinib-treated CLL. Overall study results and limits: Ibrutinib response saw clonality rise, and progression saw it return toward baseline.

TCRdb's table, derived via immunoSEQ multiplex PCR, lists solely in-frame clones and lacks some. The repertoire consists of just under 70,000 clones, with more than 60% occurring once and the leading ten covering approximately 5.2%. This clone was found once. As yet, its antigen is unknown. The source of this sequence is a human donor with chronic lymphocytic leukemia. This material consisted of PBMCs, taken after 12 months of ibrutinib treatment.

Written as DNA, the CDR3 is TGTGCCTGGAGTGTTTCCAGGGAAAAACTGTTTTTT. Encoded protein: CAWSVSREKLFF. V and J are TRBV30 and TRBJ1-4, with D uncertain. Germline assignment: CDR1 GTSNPN and CDR2 SVGIG (reference sequence). The CDR3 totals 12 residues. V was clipped by 0 bases and J by 8 bases, with 7 bases between them. Complete variable domain (other parts from reference TRBV30 and TRBJ1-4): SQTIHQWPATLVQPVGSPLSLECTVEGTSNPNLYWYRQAAGRGLQLLFYSVGIGQISSEVPQNLSASRPQDRQFILSSKKLLLSDSGFYLCAWSVSREKLFFGSGTQLSVL.